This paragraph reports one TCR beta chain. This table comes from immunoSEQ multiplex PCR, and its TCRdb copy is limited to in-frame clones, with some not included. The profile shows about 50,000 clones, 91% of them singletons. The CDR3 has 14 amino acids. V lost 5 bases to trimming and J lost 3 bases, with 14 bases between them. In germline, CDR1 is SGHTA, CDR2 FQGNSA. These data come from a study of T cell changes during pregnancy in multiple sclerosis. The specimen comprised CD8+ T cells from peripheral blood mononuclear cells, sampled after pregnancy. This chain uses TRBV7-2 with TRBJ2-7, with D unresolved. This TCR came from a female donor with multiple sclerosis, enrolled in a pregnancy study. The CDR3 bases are TGTGCCAGCAGCCCCCCAACACGGGTCTACGAGCAGTACTTC. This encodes CASSPPTRVYEQYF.